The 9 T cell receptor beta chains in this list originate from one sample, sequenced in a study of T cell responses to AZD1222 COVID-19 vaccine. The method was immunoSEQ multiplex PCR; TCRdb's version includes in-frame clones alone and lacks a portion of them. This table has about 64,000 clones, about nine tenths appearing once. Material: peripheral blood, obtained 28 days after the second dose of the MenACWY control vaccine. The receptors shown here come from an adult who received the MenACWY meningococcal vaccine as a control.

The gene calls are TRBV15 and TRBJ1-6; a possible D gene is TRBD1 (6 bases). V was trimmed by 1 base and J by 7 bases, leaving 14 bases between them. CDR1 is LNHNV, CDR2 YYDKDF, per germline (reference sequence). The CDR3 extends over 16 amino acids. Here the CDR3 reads CATSRGATGQNSPLHF. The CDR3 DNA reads TGTGCCACCAGCAGAGGAGCCACAGGGCAGAATTCACCCCTCCACTTT.

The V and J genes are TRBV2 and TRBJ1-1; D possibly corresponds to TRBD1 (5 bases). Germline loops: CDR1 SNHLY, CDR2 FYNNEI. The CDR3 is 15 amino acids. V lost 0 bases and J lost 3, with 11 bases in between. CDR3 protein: CASSEAGGGYTEAFF. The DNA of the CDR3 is TGTGCCAGCAGTGAAGCCGGGGGGGGATACACTGAAGCTTTCTTT.

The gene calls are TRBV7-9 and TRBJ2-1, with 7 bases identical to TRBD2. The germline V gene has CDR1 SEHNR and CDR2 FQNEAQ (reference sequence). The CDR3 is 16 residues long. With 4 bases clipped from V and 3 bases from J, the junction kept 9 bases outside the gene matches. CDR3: CASSSLTSHIYNEQFF. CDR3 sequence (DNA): TGTGCCAGCAGCTCCCTGACTAGCCACATCTACAATGAGCAGTTCTTC.

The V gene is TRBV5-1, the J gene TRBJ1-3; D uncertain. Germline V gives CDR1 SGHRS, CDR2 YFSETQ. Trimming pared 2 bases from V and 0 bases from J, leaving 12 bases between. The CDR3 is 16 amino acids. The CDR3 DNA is TGCGCCAGCAGCTTCGGTGGGCGAAACTCTGGAAACACCATATATTTT. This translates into CASSFGGRNSGNTIYF.

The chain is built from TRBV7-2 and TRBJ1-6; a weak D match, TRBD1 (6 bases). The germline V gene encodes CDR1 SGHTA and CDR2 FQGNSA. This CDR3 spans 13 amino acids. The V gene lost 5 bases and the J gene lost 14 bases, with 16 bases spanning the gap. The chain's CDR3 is CASSDAFRGSLHF. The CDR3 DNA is TGTGCCAGCAGCGACGCCTTCAGGGGTTCCCTCCACTTT.

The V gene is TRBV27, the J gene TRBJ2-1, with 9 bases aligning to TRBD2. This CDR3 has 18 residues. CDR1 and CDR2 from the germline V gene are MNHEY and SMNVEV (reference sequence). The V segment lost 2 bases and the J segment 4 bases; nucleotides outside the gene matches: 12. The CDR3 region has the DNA TGTGCCAGCAGTTTAGGACGGCCGGGACTAGCAGGATACAATGAGCAGTTCTTC. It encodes CASSLGRPGLAGYNEQFF.

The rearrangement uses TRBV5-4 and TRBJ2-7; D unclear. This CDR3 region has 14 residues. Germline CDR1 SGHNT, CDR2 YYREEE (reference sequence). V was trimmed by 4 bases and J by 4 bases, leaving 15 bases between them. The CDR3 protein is CASSPAGGHYEQYF. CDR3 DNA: TGTGCCAGCAGCCCTGCTGGCGGTCATTACGAGCAGTACTTC.

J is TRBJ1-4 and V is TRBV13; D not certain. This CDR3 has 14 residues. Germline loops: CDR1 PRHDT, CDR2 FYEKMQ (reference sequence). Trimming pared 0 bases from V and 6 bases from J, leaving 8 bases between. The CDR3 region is CASSLGGFDEKLFF. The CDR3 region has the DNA TGTGCCAGCAGCTTAGGGGGATTTGATGAAAAACTGTTTTTT.

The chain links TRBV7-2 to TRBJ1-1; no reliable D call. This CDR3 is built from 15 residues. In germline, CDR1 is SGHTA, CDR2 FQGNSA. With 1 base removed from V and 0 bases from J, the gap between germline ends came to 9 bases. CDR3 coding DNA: TGTGCCAGCAGCTTAGTCATGAGACTGAACACTGAAGCTTTCTTT. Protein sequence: CASSLVMRLNTEAFF.